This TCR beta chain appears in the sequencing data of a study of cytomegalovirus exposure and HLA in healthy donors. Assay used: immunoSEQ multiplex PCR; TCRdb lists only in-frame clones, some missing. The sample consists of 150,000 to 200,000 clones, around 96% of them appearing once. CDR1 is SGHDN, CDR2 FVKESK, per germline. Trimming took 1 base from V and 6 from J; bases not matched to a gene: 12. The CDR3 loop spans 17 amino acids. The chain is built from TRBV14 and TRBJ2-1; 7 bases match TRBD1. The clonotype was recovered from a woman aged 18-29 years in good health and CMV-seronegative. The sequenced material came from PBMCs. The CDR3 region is CASSQVGGDRPLNEQFF. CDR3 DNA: TGTGCCAGCAGCCAAGTAGGTGGGGACAGACCCCTCAATGAGCAGTTCTTC.